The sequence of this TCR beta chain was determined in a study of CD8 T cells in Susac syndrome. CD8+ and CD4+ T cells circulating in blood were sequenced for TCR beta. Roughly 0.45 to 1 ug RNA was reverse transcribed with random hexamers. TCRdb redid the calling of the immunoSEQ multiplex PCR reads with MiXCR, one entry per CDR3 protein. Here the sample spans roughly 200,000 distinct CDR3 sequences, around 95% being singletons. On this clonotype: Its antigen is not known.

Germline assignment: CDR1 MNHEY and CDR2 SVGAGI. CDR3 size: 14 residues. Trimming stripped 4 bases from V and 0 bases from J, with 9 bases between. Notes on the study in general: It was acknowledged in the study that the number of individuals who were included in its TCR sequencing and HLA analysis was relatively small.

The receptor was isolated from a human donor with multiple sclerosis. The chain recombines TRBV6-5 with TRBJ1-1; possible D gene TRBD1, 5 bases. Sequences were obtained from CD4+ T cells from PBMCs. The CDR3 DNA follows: TGTGCCAGCAGTTGGGGACGGATGAACACTGAAGCTTTCTTT. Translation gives CASSWGRMNTEAFF.